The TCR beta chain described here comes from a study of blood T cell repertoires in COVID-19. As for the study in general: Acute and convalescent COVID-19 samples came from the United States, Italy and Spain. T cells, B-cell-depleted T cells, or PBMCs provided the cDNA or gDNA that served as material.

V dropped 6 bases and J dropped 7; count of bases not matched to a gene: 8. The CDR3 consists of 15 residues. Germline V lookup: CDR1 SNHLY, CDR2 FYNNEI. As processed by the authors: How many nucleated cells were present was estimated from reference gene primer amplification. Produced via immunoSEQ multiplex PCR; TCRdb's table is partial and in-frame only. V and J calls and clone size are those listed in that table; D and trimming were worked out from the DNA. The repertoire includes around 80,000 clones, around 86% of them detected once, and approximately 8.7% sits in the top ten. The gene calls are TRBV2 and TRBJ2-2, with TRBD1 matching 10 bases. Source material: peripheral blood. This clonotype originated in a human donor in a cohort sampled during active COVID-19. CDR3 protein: CASRPDRGRGGELFF. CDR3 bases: TGTGCCAGCAGGCCAGACAGGGGGCGAGGCGGGGAGCTGTTTTTT.